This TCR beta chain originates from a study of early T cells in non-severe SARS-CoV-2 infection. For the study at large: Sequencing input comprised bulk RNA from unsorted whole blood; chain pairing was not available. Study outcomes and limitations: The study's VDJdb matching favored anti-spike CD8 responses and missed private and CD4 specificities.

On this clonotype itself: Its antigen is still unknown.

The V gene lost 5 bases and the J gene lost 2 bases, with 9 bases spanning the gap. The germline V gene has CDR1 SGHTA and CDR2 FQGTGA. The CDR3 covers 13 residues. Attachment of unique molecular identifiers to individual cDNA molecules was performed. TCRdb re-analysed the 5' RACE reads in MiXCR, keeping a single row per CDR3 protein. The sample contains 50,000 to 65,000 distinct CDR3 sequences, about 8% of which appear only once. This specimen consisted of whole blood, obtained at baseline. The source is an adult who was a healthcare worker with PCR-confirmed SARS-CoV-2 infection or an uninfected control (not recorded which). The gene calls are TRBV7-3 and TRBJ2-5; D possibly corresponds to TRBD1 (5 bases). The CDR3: CASSPGIQETQYF. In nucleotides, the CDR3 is TGTGCCAGCAGCCCAGGGATTCAAGAGACCCAGTACTTC.